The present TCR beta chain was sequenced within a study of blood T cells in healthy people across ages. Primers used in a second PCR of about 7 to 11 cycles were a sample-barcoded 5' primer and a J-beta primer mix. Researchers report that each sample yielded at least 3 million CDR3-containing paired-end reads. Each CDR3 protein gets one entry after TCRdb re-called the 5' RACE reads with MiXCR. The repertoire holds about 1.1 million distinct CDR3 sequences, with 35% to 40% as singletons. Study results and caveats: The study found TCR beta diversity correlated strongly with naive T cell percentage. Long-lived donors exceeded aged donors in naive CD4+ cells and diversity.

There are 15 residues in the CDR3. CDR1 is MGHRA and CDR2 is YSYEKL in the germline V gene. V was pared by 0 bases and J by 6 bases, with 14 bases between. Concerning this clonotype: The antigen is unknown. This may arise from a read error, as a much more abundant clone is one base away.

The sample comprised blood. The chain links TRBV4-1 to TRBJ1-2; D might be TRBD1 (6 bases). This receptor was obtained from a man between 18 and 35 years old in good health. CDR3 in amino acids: CASSQDQRGNHGYTF. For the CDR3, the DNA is TGCGCCAGCAGCCAAGATCAGAGGGGGAACCATGGCTACACCTTC.